This T cell receptor (beta chain) was found in a study of neurological immune-mediated disorders. This clonotype was found many times. No antigen is known for it. The CDR3 spans 12 residues. Germline assignment: CDR1 DFQATT and CDR2 SNEGSKA (reference sequence). V lost 6 bases, J lost 1 base, and 9 bases lay in between. Study outcomes and limitations: Multiple sclerosis was found to have the least TCR clonal expansion, below healthy controls, and HTLV-1-associated myelopathy the most. There were no CDR3 amino acid sequences shared by expanded clones across subjects, a result suggesting private repertoires in all groups.

Synthesis of cDNA used 5'RACE (with 10-nucleotide random UMIs). A single run covered 15-18 subjects with over 170 million TCR-beta sequences. TCRdb processed the 5' RACE reads anew with MiXCR; each CDR3 protein has one entry. The data contain approximately 30,000 distinct CDR3 sequences, roughly 23% of them singletons. The TCR sequence derives from a man aged 50-59 years with HTLV-1-associated myelopathy (HAM/TSP). The specimen was CD4+ T cells from blood. The chain combines TRBV20-1 with TRBJ1-1; D unresolved. Written as DNA, the CDR3 is TGCAGTGCCCTACAGAGGAACACTGAAGCTTTCTTT. Protein sequence: CSALQRNTEAFF.